The 27 T cell receptor beta chains below all came from one sample that was sequenced in a study of blood T cell repertoires in COVID-19. Here immunoSEQ multiplex PCR was the method, and the copy in TCRdb shows in-frame clones only, minus some. The sample lists roughly 71,000 clones; roughly 83% were seen once. Sequences were obtained from peripheral blood. The source is a man aged 45-60 years with active COVID-19.

The table lists this clone with a few counts. The chain recombines TRBV25-1 with TRBJ2-7, with a tentative D call TRBD1 (5 bases). This CDR3 spans 12 amino acids. V shed 3 bases and J shed 6 bases, with 9 bases lying between them. Germline CDR1 MGHDK, CDR2 SYGVNS. CDR3 bases: TGTGCCAGCAGTGACCCTGGGGCCGAGCAGTACTTC. It codes for CASSDPGAEQYF.

This chain connects TRBV18 to TRBJ1-5, with 7 bases matching TRBD1. The germline V gene has CDR1 KGHSH and CDR2 LQKENI. The CDR3 is made up of 17 amino acids. Trimming cost V 3 bases and J 0 bases; bases outside gene matches: 8. CDR3 region: CASSPGMTGNSNQPQHF. The CDR3, as DNA: TGTGCCAGCTCACCGGGAATGACAGGGAATAGCAATCAGCCCCAGCATTTT.

This chain uses TRBV5-4 with TRBJ2-3; the D is unclear. The ends were cut back, 0 bases at V and 0 bases at J, with 5 bases in the middle. The CDR3 is made up of 14 amino acids. The germline V gene encodes CDR1 SGHNT and CDR2 YYREEE (reference sequence). DNA for the CDR3: TGTGCCAGCAGCTTGGGACACAGCACAGATACGCAGTATTTT. It codes for CASSLGHSTDTQYF. Filled out from reference TRBV5-4 and TRBJ2-3, the complete variable domain reads ETGVTQSPTHLIKTRGQQVTLRCSSQSGHNTVSWYQQALGQGPQFIFQYYREEENGRGNFPPRFSGLQFPNYSSELNVNALELDDSALYLCASSLGHSTDTQYFGPGTRLTVL.

The rearrangement links TRBV29-1 to TRBJ1-2; no firm D call. CDR1 is SQVTM, CDR2 ANQGSEA, per germline. The CDR3 has 12 residues. Trimming stripped 3 bases from V and 5 bases from J, with 10 bases between. Here the CDR3 reads CSVDESQYGYTF. In nucleotides, the CDR3 is TGCAGCGTTGACGAAAGCCAATATGGCTACACCTTC.

This clone was counted a single time. The chain uses TRBV28 and TRBJ1-6; D is possibly TRBD1 (5 bases). The CDR3 is made up of 14 amino acids. Germline loops: CDR1 MDHEN, CDR2 SYDVKM. V was pared by 3 bases and J by 10 bases, with 13 bases between. The CDR3 bases are TGTGCCAGCAGTTTGCAGGGTCTAGGGTCACCCCTCCACTTT. Translating gives CASSLQGLGSPLHF. The whole variable domain, filled in from reference TRBV28 and TRBJ1-6, reads DVKVTQSSRYLVKRTGEKVFLECVQDMDHENMFWYRQDPGLGLRLIYFSYDVKMKEKGDIPEGYSVSREKKERFSLILESASTNQTSMYLCASSLQGLGSPLHFGNGTRLTVT.

This rearrangement joins TRBV4-1 to TRBJ2-5; D might be TRBD1 (7 bases). The CDR3 extends over 15 amino acids. Trimming took off 2 bases at V and 2 bases at J, with 12 bases between the two ends. CDR1 and CDR2 (germline): MGHRA, YSYEKL. CDR3 coding DNA: TGCGCCAGCAGCCAATTTGCAGGGGGGCAAGAGACCCAGTACTTC. It translates to CASSQFAGGQETQYF.

The rearrangement uses TRBV7-9 and TRBJ2-5; TRBD2 agrees at 8 bases. The CDR3 extends over 15 amino acids. J gave up 4 bases and V 1 base, and 5 bases lay outside the gene matches. Germline lookup yields CDR1 SEHNR and CDR2 FQNEAQ (reference sequence). CDR3 sequence: CASSLGAGVGETQYF. The CDR3 bases are TGTGCCAGCAGCTTAGGAGCGGGGGTCGGAGAGACCCAGTACTTC.

The chain couples TRBV5-1 to TRBJ2-3, with a weak D call TRBD1 (5 bases). V lost 3 bases to trimming and J lost 10 bases, with 18 bases between them. The CDR3 spans 14 residues. From germline, CDR1 is SGHRS and CDR2 YFSETQ. CDR3 bases: TGCGCCAGCAGCTCCCAGGGATCGGAACTACCGCAGTATTTT. Its translation: CASSSQGSELPQYF.

The chain has TRBV7-2 and TRBJ2-1; 11 bases are shared with TRBD2. Per germline, CDR1 SGHTA and CDR2 FQGNSA. J lost 3 bases, V lost 5 bases, and 6 bases had no gene match. CDR3 size: 16 residues. CDR3 loop: CASSPPGLADYNEQFF. The CDR3 nucleotides read TGTGCCAGCAGCCCCCCGGGACTAGCGGACTACAATGAGCAGTTCTTC.

The chain couples TRBV5-1 to TRBJ2-1; TRBD2 matches at 7 bases. CDR1 is SGHRS, CDR2 YFSETQ, per germline. The CDR3 spans 13 residues. J was trimmed by 7 bases and V by 4 bases; bases with no gene match: 5. The CDR3 coding sequence is TGCGCCAGCAGCCAAGGACTAGGGAATGAGCAGTTCTTC. This encodes CASSQGLGNEQFF.

V is TRBV2 and J is TRBJ2-5; D not resolved. V shed 3 bases and J shed 5 bases, with 13 bases lying between them. The germline CDR1 and CDR2 sequences are SNHLY and FYNNEI. The CDR3 spans 14 residues. CDR3 DNA: TGTGCCAGCAGTGATCGGCAGGTTCGGGAGACCCAGTACTTC. Translated: CASSDRQVRETQYF.

V and J are TRBV5-1 and TRBJ2-3; no clear D gene. The CDR3 contains 18 residues. CDR1 is SGHRS and CDR2 is YFSETQ in the germline V gene. V lost 1 base and J lost 0, with 18 bases in between. CDR3 DNA sequence: TGCGCCAGCAGCTTGACAATCGTGACAACCACTAGCACAGATACGCAGTATTTT. Residues: CASSLTIVTTTSTDTQYF.

The chain recombines TRBV10-3 with TRBJ2-7; 7 bases map to TRBD1. V shed 4 bases, J shed 4 bases, and the junction held 4 bases outside the gene matches. The germline CDR1 and CDR2 sequences are ENHRY and SYGVKD. The CDR3 has 13 amino acids. CDR3: CAISAGQLYEQYF. Here the CDR3 DNA reads TGTGCCATCAGTGCGGGACAGTTATACGAGCAGTACTTC.

This clone was recorded once. The rearrangement joins TRBV10-3 to TRBJ1-5; TRBD1 aligns across 9 bases. Trimming at V came to 5 bases and at J to 7 bases, leaving 9 bases not matched to a gene. Germline assignment: CDR1 ENHRY and CDR2 SYGVKD. This CDR3 is built from 15 residues. This chain's CDR3 is CAISLTGGSRQPQHF. The CDR3 DNA follows: TGTGCCATCAGTCTTACAGGGGGCTCACGACAGCCCCAGCATTTT.

The chain couples TRBV7-2 to TRBJ2-3, with D uncertain. Germline assignment: CDR1 SGHTA and CDR2 FQGNSA. Trimming cost V 2 bases and J 5 bases, with 5 bases left between them. This CDR3 has 12 amino acids. This chain's CDR3 is CASSLTVDTQYF. As DNA, the CDR3 is TGTGCCAGCAGCTTAACAGTAGATACGCAGTATTTT. The full variable domain, completed using reference TRBV7-2 and TRBJ2-3, is GAGVSQSPSNKVTEKGKDVELRCDPISGHTALYWYRQSLGQGLEFLIYFQGNSAPDKSGLPSDRFSAERTGGSVSTLTIQRTQQEDSAVYLCASSLTVDTQYFGPGTRLTVL.

This clone was observed a few times. V gene TRBV11-2 combines with J gene TRBJ1-2; possible D gene TRBD1, 6 bases. The CDR3 consists of 16 residues. Trimming cost V 7 bases and J 3 bases, with 21 bases left between them. Germline lookup yields CDR1 SGHAT and CDR2 FQNNGV. CDR3 loop: CASTTGGPTHHYGYTF. CDR3 nucleotide sequence: TGTGCCAGCACCACGGGGGGCCCGACTCACCACTATGGCTACACCTTC.

This clone was seen a single time. This chain links TRBV29-1 with TRBJ1-2, with D unresolved. Germline lookup yields CDR1 SQVTM and CDR2 ANQGSEA. Trimming shortened V by 7 bases and J by 8 bases, and 11 bases separated the two germline ends. This CDR3 spans 10 amino acids. In nucleotides, the CDR3 is TGCAGCGCTTACATTTCCGGCTACACCTTC. It codes for CSAYISGYTF.

The J gene is TRBJ2-3, the V gene TRBV27, with 10 nucleotides matching TRBD1. Looked up from germline, CDR1 is MNHEY and CDR2 is SMNVEV (reference sequence). This CDR3 has 16 residues. The V segment lost 0 bases and the J segment 3 bases; nucleotides outside the gene matches: 3. In nucleotides, the CDR3 is TGTGCCAGCAGTTTATCGCTGGGACAGGGGACAGATACGCAGTATTTT. Residues: CASSLSLGQGTDTQYF.

This clone has just one count. This chain's CDR3 is CASGHTYDSPLHF. CDR3 sequence (DNA): TGCGCCAGTGGACACACCTACGATTCACCCCTCCACTTT. The J gene is TRBJ1-6, the V gene TRBV5-1; possibly TRBD1 for D (5 bases). The CDR3 extends over 13 amino acids. V was trimmed by 8 bases and J by 8 bases, leaving 14 bases between them. CDR1 SGHRS and CDR2 YFSETQ come from the germline V gene.

This chain joins TRBV20-1 and TRBJ1-1; maybe TRBD1 (5 bases). Between the trimmed V and J ends, which lost 8 bases and 11 bases, there was a span of 15 bases. This CDR3 spans 10 amino acids. CDR1 and CDR2 (germline): DFQATT, SNEGSKA (reference sequence). CDR3 coding DNA: TGCAGTCCCCCTCCGGACAACGCTTTCTTT. Its protein product is CSPPPDNAFF.

J is TRBJ1-6 and V is TRBV6-2 or TRBV6-3, with 8 bases lining up with TRBD1. J was trimmed by 6 bases and V by 3 bases; bases with no gene match: 4. Germline V gene data show CDR1 as MNHEY and CDR2 as SVGEGT. The CDR3 has 15 amino acids. CDR3 in DNA: TGTGCCAGCAGTTATCGGACAGGGCCTAATTCACCCCTCCACTTT. Translation: CASSYRTGPNSPLHF.

This chain links TRBV6-2 or TRBV6-3 with TRBJ1-2, with D tentatively TRBD1 (5 bases). The CDR3 covers 13 residues. The germline V gene has CDR1 MNHEY and CDR2 SVGEGT. V lost 4 bases and J lost 4, with 10 bases in between. For the CDR3, the DNA is TGTGCCAGCAGTTTTCAGGGACTCTATGGCTACACCTTC. Translated, it gives CASSFQGLYGYTF.

This rearrangement joins TRBV3-1 (or the pseudogene TRBV3-2) to TRBJ2-7, with D perhaps matching TRBD1 (5 bases). CDR3 size: 13 residues. V lost 6 bases and J lost 6, with 15 bases in between. Germline assignment: CDR1 LGHDT and CDR2 YNNKEL (reference sequence). The CDR3 DNA reads as TGTGCCAGCAGTCGACAGAGGTTTGGCGAGCAGTACTTC. Its protein product is CASSRQRFGEQYF.

The chain uses TRBV13 and TRBJ1-4, with a tentative D call TRBD1 (6 bases). Trimming pared 2 bases from V and 8 bases from J, leaving 9 bases between. CDR1 is PRHDT and CDR2 is FYEKMQ in the germline V gene (reference sequence). This CDR3 region has 13 residues. In DNA, the CDR3 is TGTGCCAGCAGCTTATCAGGGGTGGAAAAACTGTTTTTT. It yields the protein CASSLSGVEKLFF. The full variable domain, its missing parts supplied by reference TRBV13 and TRBJ1-4, is AAGVIQSPRHLIKEKRETATLKCYPIPRHDTVYWYQQGPGQDPQFLISFYEKMQSDKGSIPDRFSAQQFSDYHSELNMSSLELGDSALYFCASSLSGVEKLFFGSGTQLSVL.

This chain uses TRBV15 with TRBJ1-4, with D tentatively TRBD1 (6 bases). Trimming left V 0 bases short and J 7 bases short, with 6 bases between. The CDR3 is 13 amino acids. CDR1 LNHNV and CDR2 YYDKDF come from the germline V gene (reference sequence). CDR3 in amino acids: CATSRDRGEKLFF. The CDR3 nucleotides are TGTGCCACCAGCAGAGACAGGGGTGAAAAACTGTTTTTT.

CDR3 bases: TGTGCCACCACTCCTGGGAACACCGGGGAGCTGTTTTTT. Protein product: CATTPGNTGELFF. The rearrangement joins TRBV25-1 to TRBJ2-2; D is ambiguous. CDR3 length: 13 residues. In germline, CDR1 is MGHDK, CDR2 SYGVNS. Trimming left V 10 bases short and J 1 base short, with 10 bases between.

The chain couples TRBV18 to TRBJ1-4; no firm D call. The CDR3 is 15 amino acids. CDR1 KGHSH and CDR2 LQKENI come from the germline V gene. V was clipped by 6 bases and J by 7 bases, with 18 bases between them. Here the CDR3 reads CASSPGRGGGEKLFF. DNA of the CDR3: TGTGCCAGCTCGCCCGGACGGGGAGGAGGTGAAAAACTGTTTTTT.